Shown below are 11 T cell receptor beta chains from a single sample sequenced in a study of CD8 T cells in ankylosing spondylitis. TCRdb reprocessed the 5' RACE reads with MiXCR, giving one entry per CDR3 protein. The profile covers 290,000 or so distinct CDR3 sequences, with around 20% appearing a single time and roughly 4% taken by the ten largest. What was sequenced was blood, either unsorted or a sorted T cell fraction (not recorded which). These receptors all come from a female donor with ankylosing spondylitis or in good health (not recorded which).

The CDR3 loop is CSASARDEQFF. DNA of the CDR3: TGCAGTGCTAGTGCCCGCGATGAGCAGTTCTTC. This chain connects TRBV20-1 to TRBJ2-1; D is undetermined. The germline CDR1 and CDR2 sequences are DFQATT and SNEGSKA (reference sequence). The ends were cut back, 3 bases at V and 8 bases at J, with 8 bases in the middle. The CDR3 extends over 11 amino acids.

The CDR3 protein is CASSERASGANVLTF. The CDR3 DNA reads as TGTGCCAGCAGTGAAAGGGCTAGCGGGGCCAACGTCCTGACTTTC. The rearrangement uses TRBV2 and TRBJ2-6; a possible D gene is TRBD2 (5 bases). The germline gives CDR1 SNHLY, CDR2 FYNNEI. CDR3 length equals 15 residues. The V end lost 2 bases, the J end lost 4 bases, and 9 bases lay between the germline ends.

V is TRBV29-1 and J is TRBJ2-3; 12 bases align to TRBD2. V was clipped by 7 bases and J by 4 bases; unmatched bases: 6. The CDR3 has 14 amino acids. CDR1 and CDR2 from the germline V gene are SQVTM and ANQGSEA. The CDR3 here is CSGGLAGGPDTQYF. The CDR3 coding sequence is TGCAGCGGGGGGCTAGCGGGAGGGCCAGATACGCAGTATTTT.

About this clonotype: One end of the junction does not line up with germline, which may come from a read error. The CDR3 region has the DNA TGCGCAAGCAGGCGGACTAGCCAATCGCGCCACAATGAGCAGTTCTTC. Translated, it gives CASRRTSQSRHNEQFF. The chain links TRBV5-1 to TRBJ2-1; 8 bases are shared with TRBD2. The CDR3 totals 16 residues. The germline V gene encodes CDR1 SGHRS and CDR2 YFSETQ.

The genes are TRBV20-1 and TRBJ1-1, with TRBD1 as a possible D gene (6 bases). The CDR3 consists of 15 residues. Germline CDR1 is DFQATT and CDR2 is SNEGSKA (reference sequence). V lost 5 bases and J lost 0, with 16 bases in between. CDR3 sequence: CSAVRPDRLNTEAFF. CDR3 sequence (DNA): TGCAGTGCTGTACGCCCGGACAGATTGAACACTGAAGCTTTCTTT.

CDR3 loop: CATSRGGRAQTDYGYTF. The CDR3 DNA is TGTGCCACCAGCAGAGGAGGCAGGGCTCAAACCGACTATGGCTACACCTTC. The V call is TRBV15, the J call TRBJ1-2, with D tentatively TRBD1 (5 bases). The CDR3 has 17 amino acids. CDR1 and CDR2 (germline): LNHNV, YYDKDF (reference sequence). V lost 1 base, J lost 3 bases, and 18 bases lay in between.

This clonotype was found a few times. The V gene is TRBV20-1, the J gene TRBJ2-3, with no clear D. Trimming pared 0 bases from V and 7 bases from J, leaving 8 bases between. Germline CDR1 DFQATT, CDR2 SNEGSKA (reference sequence). The CDR3 length is 12 residues. This chain's CDR3 is CSARDDDYTQYF. The CDR3 nucleotides are TGCAGTGCTAGAGATGACGACTATACGCAGTATTTT.

In this sample, this clonotype turned up once. This chain uses TRBV2 with TRBJ1-2; D gene unclear. The CDR3 runs to 14 residues. The germline V and J ends were trimmed by 4 bases and 5 bases, with 14 bases remaining between them. Germline loops: CDR1 SNHLY, CDR2 FYNNEI. CDR3 sequence (DNA): TGTGCCAGCAGTGTCAAGGGCAGCCCATATGGCTACACCTTC. Its translation: CASSVKGSPYGYTF.

Many counts were recorded for this clonotype. The chain employs TRBV5-1 and TRBJ2-3, with TRBD2 as a possible D gene (6 bases). There are 16 residues in the CDR3. The germline CDR1 and CDR2 sequences are SGHRS and YFSETQ. Trimming stripped 1 base from V and 1 base from J, with 13 bases between. The CDR3 coding sequence is TGCGCCAGCAGCTTGTGGGGGGACTTACGCACAGATACGCAGTATTTT. Translating gives CASSLWGDLRTDTQYF. Variable domain in full (rest from reference TRBV5-1 and TRBJ2-3): KAGVTQTPRYLIKTRGQQVTLSCSPISGHRSVSWYQQTPGQGLQFLFEYFSETQRNKGNFPGRFSGRQFSNSRSEMNVSTLELGDSALYLCASSLWGDLRTDTQYFGPGTRLTVL.

This clonotype has a handful of counts. V is TRBV6-1 and J is TRBJ2-2; maybe TRBD1 (6 bases). CDR3 size: 14 residues. Germline CDR1 MNHNS, CDR2 SASEGT. V lost 8 bases to trimming and J lost 4 bases, with 14 bases between them. The CDR3, as DNA: TGTGCCAGCCTGAAACAGGGAAGCACCGGGGAGCTGTTTTTT. Translation gives CASLKQGSTGELFF.

The table lists this clonotype with a few counts. The gene calls are TRBV5-1 and TRBJ2-1; 7 bases align to TRBD2. V was clipped by 7 bases and J by 6 bases; unmatched bases: 10. The CDR3 loop spans 14 amino acids. Germline values: CDR1 SGHRS, CDR2 YFSETQ. CDR3 in DNA: TGCGCCAGCCGGGGGAGCGGGGCCTTCAATGAGCAGTTCTTC. Translation gives CASRGSGAFNEQFF.